The entry below gives a single TCR beta chain sequence along with its context. Its target is unknown. This record comes from a study of Ad26.COV2.S vaccination and SARS-CoV-2 variants. Study information: Dosing was one shot or two shots 56 days apart.

Treatment here: 15 to 20 received Ad26.COV2.S at low or high dose, single or two shots; roughly 5 received placebo; per-sample allocation not given. All samples were drawn on day 63, counting from the first vaccine or placebo injection. At a Boston site, the person donating was an adult of 18-55 years. TCRdb's table, derived via immunoSEQ multiplex PCR, lists solely in-frame clones and lacks some. The sample has under 550,000 clones; 75% to 95% are singletons. Study-level points and caveats: Vaccinated individuals (as opposed to placebo recipients) had higher spike-specific TCR breadth. The TCR breadth and depth analyses may have produced an underestimate of total T cell responses.

The TCR was taken from a person aged 18 to 59 who received the Ad26.COV2.S COVID-19 vaccine or a placebo. The material sequenced was peripheral blood, taken in a trial of Ad26.COV2.S vaccine versus placebo.

CDR3 sequence reads: CASMGQANYGYTF. The CDR3 DNA reads TGTGCCAGCATGGGACAGGCTAACTATGGCTACACCTTC. The chain joins TRBV12-3 or TRBV12-4 to TRBJ1-2, with 8 bases matching TRBD1. The trim removed 7 bases at V and 0 bases at J, leaving 1 base unmatched. CDR3 length equals 13 residues.